The 26 T cell receptor beta chains below all came from one sample that was sequenced in a study of blood T cells in healthy people across ages. Sample-barcoded 5' priming and a J-beta primer mix drove a second PCR of about 7 to 11 cycles. TCRdb ran MiXCR on the 5' RACE reads and lists one entry per CDR3 protein. Here the sample spans around 1,500,000 distinct CDR3 sequences, roughly 28% being singletons. Input material: blood. The receptors stem from a woman aged 25 to 39 in good health.

The rearrangement joins TRBV5-1 to TRBJ1-2; D not certain. Trimming cost V 3 bases and J 5 bases, with 11 bases left between them. The CDR3 spans 13 residues. Germline-derived CDR1 and CDR2 are SGHRS and YFSETQ. The CDR3 DNA reads as TGCGCCAGCAGCTCAACAGTTGATTATGGCTACACCTTC. Its translation: CASSSTVDYGYTF.

This clonotype was found many times. The chain recombines TRBV6-7 with TRBJ2-7, with D possibly matching TRBD2 (6 bases). TRBV6-7 is an open reading frame whose function is uncertain. CDR3 size: 16 residues. Trimming took off 5 bases at V and 5 bases at J, with 22 bases between the two ends. The CDR3 reads CASSLPDGEESHEQYF. The DNA for the CDR3 is TGTGCCAGCAGTCTCCCGGACGGGGAGGAGAGCCACGAGCAGTACTTC.

The chain recombines TRBV7-2 with TRBJ2-5, with D tentatively TRBD2 (6 bases). Gene TRBJ2-7 matches the end of the DNA better, so the J call may be wrong. The germline gives CDR1 SGHTA, CDR2 FQGNSA. The CDR3 is made up of 14 amino acids. In nucleotides, the CDR3 is TGTGCCAGCAGCGCCGGGACTGTGAATTACGAGCAGTACTTC. Its protein is CASSAGTVNYEQYF.

This clonotype was observed at least ten times. The V gene is TRBV28, the J gene TRBJ2-1; 7 nucleotides match TRBD1. Germline lookup yields CDR1 MDHEN and CDR2 SYDVKM. The J segment lost 10 bases and the V segment lost 6 bases, leaving 12 bases of the junction unmatched. The CDR3 spans 14 residues. DNA for the CDR3: TGTGCCAGCAGCCAGACAGGGCCAGGGGAGGAGCAGTTCTTC. Translating it yields CASSQTGPGEEQFF.

Notes on this clonotype: At one end, the junction sequence differs from germline, possibly due to a read error. The rearrangement links TRBV6-5 to TRBJ1-4; possible D gene TRBD1, 6 bases. Germline CDR1 is MNHEY and CDR2 is SVGAGI. This CDR3 spans 16 amino acids. CDR3 loop: CASSQRNRASVEKRFF. CDR3 coding DNA: TGTGCCAGCAGTCAGAGAAACAGGGCATCCGTTGAAAAACGGTTTTTT.

This chain uses TRBV18 with TRBJ1-2; D not certain. The CDR3 runs 13 residues. The V gene lost 5 bases and the J gene lost 2 bases, with 9 bases spanning the gap. CDR1 and CDR2 (germline): KGHSH, LQKENI. DNA of the CDR3: TGTGCCAGCTCAGGGCCCGGGAACTATGGCTACACCTTC. Translating gives CASSGPGNYGYTF.

CDR3 loop: CAWADRERQYF. In DNA form, the CDR3 reads TGTGCCTGGGCGGACAGGGAAAGGCAGTACTTC. This chain links TRBV30 with TRBJ2-7; 8 nucleotides agree with TRBD1. The CDR3 totals 11 residues. Trimming at V came to 5 bases and at J to 9 bases, leaving 6 bases not matched to a gene. Germline V gene sequence: CDR1 GTSNPN, CDR2 SVGIG (reference sequence).

This clonotype was found a few times. This chain connects TRBV5-1 to TRBJ1-5, with D tentatively TRBD1 (5 bases). The CDR3 runs to 14 residues. CDR1 is SGHRS and CDR2 is YFSETQ in the germline V gene. Trimming shortened V by 4 bases and J by 2 bases, and 10 bases separated the two germline ends. The CDR3 spells CASSERGGNQPQHF. In DNA, the CDR3 is TGCGCCAGCAGCGAGAGGGGCGGCAATCAGCCCCAGCATTTT.

In its sample, this clonotype was seen many times. The chain combines TRBV11-2 with TRBJ2-5, with a weak D call TRBD2 (5 bases). The CDR3 runs 15 residues. Trimming cost V 0 bases and J 9 bases, with 17 bases left between them. Germline assignment: CDR1 SGHAT and CDR2 FQNNGV. The CDR3 DNA reads TGTGCCAGCAGCTTAGATGTACAGCTATCGGGGTCCCAGTACTTC. As protein: CASSLDVQLSGSQYF.

In this sample, this clonotype turned up many times. A junction end diverges from the germline sequence, so it may reflect a read error. The chain recombines TRBV7-9 with TRBJ2-1; TRBD1 or TRBD2 may be the D gene (5 bases each). Germline CDR1 is SEHNR and CDR2 is FQNEAQ (reference sequence). There are 14 residues in the CDR3. CDR3 protein: CASSFGTSYNEQFF. The CDR3 nucleotides read TGCGCCAGCAGCTTTGGGACCAGCTACAATGAGCAGTTCTTC.

The genes are TRBV6-5 and TRBJ1-1; 9 bases are shared with TRBD1. The CDR3 extends over 16 amino acids. CDR1 and CDR2 (germline): MNHEY, SVGAGI. J lost 4 bases, V lost 4 bases, and 10 bases had no gene match. In nucleotides, the CDR3 is TGTGCCAGCAGTTCAGGGACAGGGAGGGCGGCCACTGAAGCTTTCTTT. This translates into CASSSGTGRAATEAFF.

The chain joins TRBV14 to TRBJ2-1, with 7 bases identical to TRBD1. Matching the DNA end better, TRBJ2-7 makes the J call doubtful. CDR3 length equals 15 residues. Looked up from germline, CDR1 is SGHDN and CDR2 is FVKESK. The CDR3 region is CASSQGDSKYNEQYF. In DNA, the CDR3 is TGTGCCAGCAGCCAAGGGGACAGCAAATACAATGAGCAGTACTTC.

As regards this clonotype: Possible read error: a much larger clone is one base away. This sequence joins TRBV20-1 and TRBJ2-5; possibly TRBD1 for D (6 bases). The J call may be mistaken, given a closer DNA end match to TRBJ2-7. This CDR3 has 14 amino acids. Germline CDR1 reads DFQATT; CDR2 reads SNEGSKA (reference sequence). This CDR3 is CSVREGRGRDEQYF. The CDR3 DNA is TGCAGTGTTAGAGAGGGCAGGGGAAGGGACGAGCAGTACTTC.

This clonotype was counted only a few times. The chain joins TRBV2 to TRBJ1-2; no firm D call. Trimming shortened V by 3 bases and J by 4 bases, and 21 bases separated the two germline ends. The V gene's germline CDR1 is SNHLY and CDR2 FYNNEI. The length of the CDR3 is 17 residues. The CDR3 region is CASSDMADAPPLYGYTF. The CDR3, as DNA: TGTGCCAGCAGTGATATGGCCGATGCCCCTCCTCTCTATGGCTACACCTTC.

Comments on this clonotype: A read error may produce the germline difference seen at one junction end. The chain employs TRBV12-3 or TRBV12-4 and TRBJ2-2; D is unclear. This CDR3 region has 13 residues. CDR3 nucleotide sequence: TGTACCAGCAGTTTAGCTGGGATAAGGGAGCTGTTTTTT. Residues: CTSSLAGIRELFF.

There are many counts of this clonotype. The chain recombines TRBV6-5 with TRBJ2-5; TRBD1 agrees at 7 bases. V lost 5 bases and J lost 0; bases outside the gene matches: 6. The germline V gene has CDR1 MNHEY and CDR2 SVGAGI. The length of the CDR3 is 15 residues. CDR3: CASSRRTGHQETQYF. For the CDR3, the DNA is TGTGCCAGCAGTCGCCGGACAGGTCACCAAGAGACCCAGTACTTC.

As regards this clonotype: At one end the junction does not follow the germline gene, possibly because of a read error. V usage is TRBV6-5 and J usage is TRBJ2-4; D is uncertain. The V gene's germline CDR1 is MNHEY and CDR2 SVGAGI. The CDR3 extends over 16 amino acids. The CDR3 spells CASSYSWQIAKNIHYF. CDR3 nucleotide sequence: TGTGCCAGCAGTTACTCGTGGCAGATAGCCAAAAACATTCATTACTTC.

This clonotype showed up just once. The chain combines TRBV30 with TRBJ1-1; D is perhaps TRBD1 (6 bases). The CDR3 length is 11 residues. The germline CDR1 and CDR2 sequences are GTSNPN and SVGIG (reference sequence). CDR3 region: CGGLGNTEAFF. The CDR3 region has the DNA TGTGGGGGGCTGGGAAACACTGAAGCTTTCTTT.

This clonotype was detected a few times. The J gene is TRBJ2-5, the V gene TRBV5-1, with D unclear. CDR3 size: 13 residues. Trimming left V 4 bases short and J 3 bases short, with 10 bases between. CDR1 and CDR2 (germline): SGHRS, YFSETQ. The DNA for the CDR3 is TGCGCCAGCAGCCGAGCAATGAAAGAGACCCAGTACTTC. Translation: CASSRAMKETQYF.

Ten or more counts support this clonotype. Mismatch with germline at one junction end may stem from a read error. The gene calls are TRBV5-1 and TRBJ2-7; TRBD1 aligns across 9 bases. The CDR3 covers 15 residues. CDR1 is SGHRS and CDR2 is YFSETQ in the germline V gene. The CDR3 DNA sequence: TGTGCCAGCAGTTTAGCGACCGGGACAGGGTACGAGCAGTACTTC. Protein product: CASSLATGTGYEQYF.

The chain has TRBV28 and TRBJ1-1; D gene unclear. The CDR3 runs to 12 residues. Germline V lookup: CDR1 MDHEN, CDR2 SYDVKM. V lost 8 bases to trimming and J lost 6 bases, with 13 bases between them. CDR3: CASGPQGPEAFF. CDR3 DNA sequence: TGTGCCAGCGGCCCACAAGGCCCTGAAGCTTTCTTT.

This clonotype was counted between two and nine times. The chain carries TRBV20-1 and TRBJ2-2, with TRBD2 as a possible D gene (6 bases). Trimming left V 0 bases short and J 0 bases short, with 14 bases between. CDR1 is DFQATT, CDR2 SNEGSKA, per germline (reference sequence). The CDR3 covers 17 residues. This chain's CDR3 is CSARDQVAGPNTGELFF. CDR3 sequence (DNA): TGCAGTGCTAGAGATCAAGTCGCGGGGCCGAACACCGGGGAGCTGTTTTTT.

The chain links TRBV5-4 to TRBJ2-1; 9 nucleotides match TRBD2. Trimming cost V 4 bases and J 4 bases; bases outside gene matches: 15. This CDR3 has 18 amino acids. CDR1 SGHNT and CDR2 YYREEE come from the germline V gene (reference sequence). CDR3 coding DNA: TGTGCCAGCAGCCCCCGGGGTAGCGGGAGAGGGGGTTACAATGAGCAGTTCTTC. This codes for CASSPRGSGRGGYNEQFF.

The chain recombines TRBV13 with TRBJ2-1; D may be TRBD1 or TRBD2 (6 bases each). The germline V gene has CDR1 PRHDT and CDR2 FYEKMQ (reference sequence). The CDR3 sequence is 14 residues long. Trimming pared 8 bases from V and 4 bases from J, leaving 15 bases between. DNA for the CDR3: TGTGCCAGCGAGAGACGGGGGCATTACAATGAGCAGTTCTTC. Its translation is CASERRGHYNEQFF.

There are a few counts of this clonotype. This chain uses TRBV7-9 with TRBJ2-3, with 7 bases that match TRBD2. The CDR3 totals 15 residues. With 5 bases clipped from V and 2 bases from J, the junction kept 7 bases outside the gene matches. Germline values: CDR1 SEHNR, CDR2 FQNEAQ (reference sequence). In nucleotides, the CDR3 is TGTGCCAGCAGCGTAAGCGGGGAGTACACAGATACGCAGTATTTT. Its protein is CASSVSGEYTDTQYF.

The CDR3 is CASSMDPGPDEKLFF. CDR3 bases: TGTGCCAGTAGTATGGACCCGGGTCCGGATGAAAAACTGTTTTTT. The chain combines TRBV19 with TRBJ1-4; D remains ambiguous. This CDR3 region has 15 residues. V shed 3 bases and J shed 6 bases, with 14 bases lying between them. Germline CDR1 and CDR2: LNHDA and SQIVND (reference sequence).